The 29 T cell receptor beta chains reported below all come from one sample, sequenced in a study of CD39 and CD103 CD8 tumor-infiltrating T cells. Method: immunoSEQ multiplex PCR; TCRdb's copy keeps in-frame clones and lacks some. The sample contains approximately 8,000 clones, around three fifths of which appear only once. Material for sequencing was CD8+ T cells sorted from blood. Subset in this sample: total memory CD8 T cells (CD45RA-CCR7+/-) from blood or uninvolved lymph node. Receptor source: a human donor with head and neck squamous cell carcinoma.

J is TRBJ2-7 and V is TRBV15; D might be TRBD1 or TRBD2, each matching 5 bases. The CDR3 spans 13 residues. Germline V gene data show CDR1 as LNHNV and CDR2 as YYDKDF (reference sequence). Trimming took off 3 bases at V and 2 bases at J, with 8 bases between the two ends. The CDR3 sequence is CATSSLGAYEQYF. The DNA for the CDR3 is TGTGCCACCAGCAGTCTGGGGGCCTACGAGCAGTACTTC.

The rearrangement links TRBV28 to TRBJ1-2; TRBD1 matches at 10 bases. This CDR3 has 16 amino acids. J was trimmed by 3 bases and V by 5 bases; bases with no gene match: 9. Germline values: CDR1 MDHEN, CDR2 SYDVKM. The CDR3 is CASSPDDRGRYYGYTF. In DNA, the CDR3 is TGTGCCAGCAGTCCGGATGACAGGGGGCGATACTATGGCTACACCTTC.

This clone was detected only a few times. This rearrangement joins TRBV7-9 to TRBJ2-7; TRBD1 might be the D (5 bases). Germline loops: CDR1 SEHNR, CDR2 FQNEAQ (reference sequence). The CDR3 runs 13 residues. Trimming removed 4 bases at V and 3 bases at J, with 10 bases between. CDR3 sequence reads: CASSSGPNYEQYF. In DNA form, the CDR3 reads TGTGCCAGCAGCTCAGGGCCTAACTACGAGCAGTACTTC.

The V and J genes are TRBV5-5 and TRBJ1-1; D is unresolved. Germline CDR1 SGHKS, CDR2 YYEKEE (reference sequence). The CDR3 sequence is 14 residues long. V lost 5 bases to trimming and J lost 1 base, with 12 bases between them. The CDR3 region has the DNA TGTGCCAGCAGAAAGGAAGAGGGGAACACTGAAGCTTTCTTT. Amino acid sequence: CASRKEEGNTEAFF.

Here the CDR3 DNA reads TGTGCCAGCAGTGAGCGACAGGGGGTGCGGCCCATTAATGAGCAGTTCTTC. Its translation is CASSERQGVRPINEQFF. This sequence joins TRBV6-4 and TRBJ2-1; 9 nucleotides line up with TRBD1. CDR1 and CDR2 from the germline V gene are MRHNA and SNTAGT. The CDR3 sequence is 17 residues long. V was clipped by 3 bases and J by 7 bases; unmatched bases: 13.

V usage is TRBV30 and J usage is TRBJ1-5, with TRBD1 identical over 9 bases. Germline V gene data show CDR1 as GTSNPN and CDR2 as SVGIG (reference sequence). There are 14 residues in the CDR3. V dropped 4 bases and J dropped 4; count of bases not matched to a gene: 5. This CDR3 reads CAWNSGQGNQPQHF. DNA for the CDR3: TGTGCCTGGAACTCGGGACAGGGAAATCAGCCCCAGCATTTT.

The chain recombines TRBV6-6 with TRBJ2-2; D is uncertain. Trimming shortened V by 2 bases and J by 5 bases, and 12 bases separated the two germline ends. Looked up from germline, CDR1 is MNHNY and CDR2 is SVGAGI (reference sequence). The CDR3 covers 15 residues. CDR3 amino acids: CASSYPGQSTGELFF. CDR3 DNA: TGTGCCAGCAGTTACCCGGGCCAGTCGACCGGGGAGCTGTTTTTT.

The V gene is TRBV2, the J gene TRBJ1-6, with 8 nucleotides matching TRBD1. The germline gives CDR1 SNHLY, CDR2 FYNNEI. The CDR3 contains 16 residues. V was clipped by 5 bases and J by 9 bases; unmatched bases: 12. DNA of the CDR3: TGTGCCAGCAGTCGGGGACGGCAGGGGGCAAGTTCACCCCTCCACTTT. This codes for CASSRGRQGASSPLHF.

V gene TRBV28 combines with J gene TRBJ2-1, with D tentatively TRBD1 (6 bases). CDR1 MDHEN and CDR2 SYDVKM come from the germline V gene. Trimming pared 3 bases from V and 6 bases from J, leaving 15 bases between. The CDR3 is 15 amino acids. CDR3 in DNA: TGTGCCAGCAGTTTCACAGGGATTTTCGCCAATGAGCAGTTCTTC. The encoded protein is CASSFTGIFANEQFF. Full variable domain (rest looked up from reference TRBV28 and TRBJ2-1): DVKVTQSSRYLVKRTGEKVFLECVQDMDHENMFWYRQDPGLGLRLIYFSYDVKMKEKGDIPEGYSVSREKKERFSLILESASTNQTSMYLCASSFTGIFANEQFFGPGTRLTVL.

The CDR3 loop is CASSFGGFGAYEQYF. In nucleotides, the CDR3 is TGTGCCAGCAGCTTCGGAGGCTTTGGGGCCTACGAGCAGTACTTC. The genes are TRBV5-5 and TRBJ2-7; possible D gene TRBD2, 5 bases. Trimming shortened V by 2 bases and J by 2 bases, and 14 bases separated the two germline ends. Germline values: CDR1 SGHKS, CDR2 YYEKEE (reference sequence). This CDR3 spans 15 amino acids.

The J gene is TRBJ2-2, the V gene TRBV29-1; D remains ambiguous. CDR1 and CDR2 from the germline V gene are SQVTM and ANQGSEA. V lost 3 bases to trimming and J lost 2 bases, with 13 bases between them. This CDR3 comprises 15 residues. In DNA, the CDR3 is TGCAGCGTTGACCGAACGGCGGACAACACCGGGGAGCTGTTTTTT. Translation gives CSVDRTADNTGELFF.

This clone was picked up one time. The V call is TRBV19, the J call TRBJ2-5; tentative D call: TRBD1 (5 bases). The DNA end lines up better with TRBJ2-7; the J call may be wrong. CDR3 length: 12 amino acids. Germline CDR1 and CDR2: LNHDA and SQIVND (reference sequence). CDR3 amino acids: CASSPGNYEQYF. The DNA of the CDR3 is TGTGCCAGTAGTCCAGGGAACTACGAGCAGTACTTC.

This clone was counted a few times. For the CDR3, the DNA is TGTGCCAGCAGCTTTGCAGGGTTGGACACTGAAGCTTTCTTT. Encoded protein: CASSFAGLDTEAFF. The chain is built from TRBV5-5 and TRBJ1-1; D might be TRBD1 (5 bases). The CDR3 is 14 amino acids. The V and J ends lost 2 bases and 3 bases respectively, with 11 bases between them. From germline, CDR1 is SGHKS and CDR2 YYEKEE (reference sequence).

The chain uses TRBV18 and TRBJ2-2; 8 nucleotides line up with TRBD2. The V and J ends lost 1 base and 0 bases, in that order; junction bases with no gene match: 4. Germline V lookup: CDR1 KGHSH, CDR2 LQKENI. The CDR3 sequence is 17 residues long. The chain's CDR3 is CASSPRAGGPNTGELFF. The CDR3 DNA sequence: TGTGCCAGCTCACCACGTGCGGGGGGCCCGAACACCGGGGAGCTGTTTTTT.

V is TRBV6-1 and J is TRBJ2-5; maybe TRBD2 (5 bases). The CDR3 consists of 15 residues. The ends were cut back, 3 bases at V and 7 bases at J, with 18 bases in the middle. Germline V gene lookup returns CDR1 MNHNS and CDR2 SASEGT. The CDR3 sequence: CASSDRTVPEGTQYF. In DNA form, the CDR3 reads TGTGCCAGCAGTGATAGGACTGTTCCAGAAGGGACCCAGTACTTC.

CDR3 coding DNA: TGTGCCACCGGGACAGGGCAGTACGAGCAGTACTTC. Amino acid sequence: CATGTGQYEQYF. This chain uses TRBV5-6 with TRBJ2-7; 9 nucleotides align to TRBD1. The V and J ends lost 9 bases and 4 bases, in that order; junction bases with no gene match: 5. Germline-derived CDR1 and CDR2 are SGHDT and YYEEEE. The CDR3 covers 12 residues.

This rearrangement joins TRBV6-5 to TRBJ2-7; D is perhaps TRBD1 (5 bases). Germline V gives CDR1 MNHEY, CDR2 SVGAGI. This CDR3 region has 14 residues. The ends were cut back, 2 bases at V and 1 base at J, with 9 bases in the middle. The CDR3, as DNA: TGTGCCAGCAGTTACACAGGTTCGTCCTACGAGCAGTACTTC. This gives the protein CASSYTGSSYEQYF.

The chain joins TRBV7-2 to TRBJ2-7; 8 bases match TRBD1. The CDR3 totals 18 residues. V lost 5 bases, J lost 3 bases, and 18 bases stayed unmatched. Germline V gives CDR1 SGHTA, CDR2 FQGNSA. This CDR3 reads CASSPFKPGQGLNYEQYF. For the CDR3, the DNA is TGTGCCAGCAGCCCCTTTAAGCCTGGACAGGGTCTGAACTACGAGCAGTACTTC.

The chain recombines TRBV7-2 with TRBJ1-3, with TRBD1 identical over 9 bases. This CDR3 is built from 18 residues. Germline V lookup: CDR1 SGHTA, CDR2 FQGNSA. J was trimmed by 0 bases and V by 1 base; bases with no gene match: 7. The CDR3 DNA sequence: TGTGCCAGCAGCTTAGTCGGGACAGGGCGCCTCTCTGGAAACACCATATATTTT. Its translation is CASSLVGTGRLSGNTIYF.

The CDR3 protein is CASSATGGTQPQHF. Written as DNA, the CDR3 is TGTGCCAGCAGTGCGACAGGGGGGACTCAGCCCCAGCATTTT. The chain couples TRBV2 to TRBJ1-5; the match to TRBD1 covers 9 bases. The CDR3 is 14 residues long. The V gene's germline CDR1 is SNHLY and CDR2 FYNNEI. V lost 4 bases, J lost 6 bases, and 4 bases stayed unmatched.

The chain employs TRBV14 and TRBJ2-1; maybe TRBD1 (5 bases). Trimming cost V 1 base and J 3 bases, with 10 bases left between them. This CDR3 is built from 15 residues. Germline lookup yields CDR1 SGHDN and CDR2 FVKESK. The CDR3 bases are TGTGCCAGCAGCCAAGGAGACAGATACTACAATGAGCAGTTCTTC. Its protein is CASSQGDRYYNEQFF.

This chain connects TRBV25-1 to TRBJ1-6, with 7 bases matching TRBD1. The CDR3 covers 11 residues. Per germline, CDR1 MGHDK and CDR2 SYGVNS. With V trimmed by 4 bases and J by 15 bases, 3 bases remained unmatched. The DNA of the CDR3 is TGTGCCAGCAGTGGGGGACAGCTCCTCCACTTT. Translation gives CASSGGQLLHF.

V gene TRBV13 combines with J gene TRBJ2-5; a weak D match, TRBD2 (5 bases). The CDR3 covers 16 residues. V was shortened by 5 bases and J by 4 bases, with 20 bases between the two germline ends. Germline values: CDR1 PRHDT, CDR2 FYEKMQ (reference sequence). The CDR3 DNA reads TGTGCCAGCAGCCCGGCGGGCACCAGAGAGGCAGAGACCCAGTACTTC. This codes for CASSPAGTREAETQYF.

The chain is built from TRBV29-1 and TRBJ2-7; D remains ambiguous. The CDR3 length is 15 residues. Trimming left V 1 base short and J 2 bases short, with 15 bases between. CDR1 is SQVTM and CDR2 is ANQGSEA in the germline V gene. CDR3 sequence: CSVEAPGLSPYEQYF. DNA for the CDR3: TGCAGCGTTGAAGCCCCGGGCCTTAGTCCCTACGAGCAGTACTTC.

For this clone: At one boundary the junction diverges from the germline segment, which might be a read error. The chain joins TRBV7-7 to TRBJ2-7, with TRBD2 as a possible D gene (5 bases). CDR1 SSHAT and CDR2 FNYEAQ come from the germline V gene (reference sequence). The CDR3 consists of 15 residues. Here the CDR3 reads CASSLAPNGGSEQYF. DNA of the CDR3: TGTGCTAGCAGCTTAGCGCCGAATGGAGGTTCGGAGCAGTACTTC.

The chain links TRBV6-5 to TRBJ1-4; 7 bases are a match to TRBD1. This CDR3 has 15 amino acids. Germline CDR1 and CDR2: MNHEY and SVGAGI. V was clipped by 4 bases and J by 4 bases; unmatched bases: 6. DNA of the CDR3: TGTGCCAGCAGTTTATACAGGGGAAATAATGAAAAACTGTTTTTT. As protein: CASSLYRGNNEKLFF.

V and J are TRBV14 and TRBJ2-7; no clear D gene. V shed 3 bases and J shed 2 bases, with 14 bases lying between them. Germline CDR1 and CDR2: SGHDN and FVKESK. The CDR3 contains 15 residues. The CDR3 is CASSHSEDHTYEQYF. The CDR3 DNA follows: TGTGCCAGCAGCCACTCCGAGGACCACACCTACGAGCAGTACTTC.

J is TRBJ2-7 and V is TRBV18; maybe TRBD2 (6 bases). Trimming removed 3 bases from V and 3 bases from J, with 15 bases in between. Germline loops: CDR1 KGHSH, CDR2 LQKENI. The length of the CDR3 is 15 residues. This CDR3 reads CASSPPGEIYYEQYF. The CDR3 DNA sequence: TGTGCCAGCTCACCGCCGGGAGAGATCTACTACGAGCAGTACTTC.

The chain joins TRBV19 to TRBJ2-7; 8 positions match TRBD2. Per the germline V gene, CDR1 is LNHDA and CDR2 is SQIVND (reference sequence). V dropped 9 bases and J dropped 3; count of bases not matched to a gene: 7. The CDR3 sequence is 13 residues long. In DNA, the CDR3 is TGTGCCAGCGGGCCGGGACTAGTCTACGAGCAGTACTTC. As protein: CASGPGLVYEQYF. Together with reference TRBV19 and TRBJ2-7, the CDR3 gives the full variable domain: DGGITQSPKYLFRKEGQNVTLSCEQNLNHDAMYWYRQDPGQGLRLIYYSQIVNDFQKGDIAEGYSVSREKKESFPLTVTSAQKNPTAFYLCASGPGLVYEQYFGPGTRLTVT.